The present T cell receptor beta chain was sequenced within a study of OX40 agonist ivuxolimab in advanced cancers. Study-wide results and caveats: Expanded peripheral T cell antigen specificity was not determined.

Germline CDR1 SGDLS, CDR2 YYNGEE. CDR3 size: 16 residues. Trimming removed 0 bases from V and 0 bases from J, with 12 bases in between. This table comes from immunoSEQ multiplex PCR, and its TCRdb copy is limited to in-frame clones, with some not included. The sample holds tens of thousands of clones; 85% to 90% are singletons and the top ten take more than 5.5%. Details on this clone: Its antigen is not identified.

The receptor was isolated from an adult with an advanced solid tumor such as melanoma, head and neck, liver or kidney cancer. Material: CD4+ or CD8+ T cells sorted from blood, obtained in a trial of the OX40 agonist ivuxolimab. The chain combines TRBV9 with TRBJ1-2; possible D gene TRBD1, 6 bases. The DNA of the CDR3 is TGTGCCAGCAGCGTAGATGAGGGGACACCTAACTATGGCTACACCTTC. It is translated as CASSVDEGTPNYGYTF.